This T cell receptor beta chain was captured in a study of Graves' ophthalmopathy and Graves' hyperthyroidism (dated 2018 in TCRdb). Background for the entire study: Stable hyperthyroidism was defined as no progression to ophthalmopathy within 18 months of follow-up. In total, around 130 blood samples were TCR-sequenced: fewer than 50 ophthalmopathy, 80 or so hyperthyroidism and about 17 hyperthyroidism-to-ophthalmopathy patients. The study used TCR beta repertoire signatures to distinguish Graves' ophthalmopathy from Graves' hyperthyroidism and to predict progression to ophthalmopathy. Once sampling was done, hyperthyroidism patients were given methimazole at a starting dose of 30 mg daily, while ophthalmopathy patients were given high-dose intravenous methylprednisolone. T-cell repertoires of thyroid tissue and blood were compared in six hyperthyroidism patients. To explore V-J signatures distinguishing ophthalmopathy from hyperthyroidism, a discovery set of roughly 98 patients (about 44 ophthalmopathy, over 55 stable hyperthyroidism) was enrolled. An independent validation cohort comprised around 19 hyperthyroidism patients and roughly 15 patients who later progressed from hyperthyroidism to ophthalmopathy. Overall study results and their limits: Most of the expanded thyroid clonotypes with a frequency above 0.001 were also detected in blood, and it was suggested that the thyroid immune response may be reflected by blood repertoires. In validation, the model predicted ophthalmopathy progression with roughly 68% sensitivity and 72.22% specificity; some 13 predicted patients were CT-confirmed with GO in a median of about 6.2 months. In cross-validation, the 13-signature model distinguished ophthalmopathy from stable hyperthyroidism with approximately 85% sensitivity and around 81% specificity, and in the test set the corresponding values were roughly 80% and 76%. Sample size was not predetermined statistically, and investigators were not blinded to group allocation.

Hyperthyroidism patients were newly diagnosed, were aged 18 to 65 years, and had a disease duration under 2 months. Anyone with other autoimmune diseases, uncontrolled infections, pregnancy or lactation was excluded from the study. Clinical symptoms, serum thyroxine, TRAb, thyroid ultrasound and orbital computed tomography were used for diagnosis. Trizol reagent was used to extract the total RNA, and its quality was then checked on an Agilent 2100 Bioanalyzer. The cysteine opens and the phenylalanine closes a CDR3 of 14 amino acids. CDR3 DNA only is kept here, 42 bases in frame from base 1. V is reduced by 2 bases and J by 7 bases, leaving a spacing of 14 bases between them. A remark on this clonotype: Its antigen remains undetermined. One base away there is no much larger clone; base qualities are not given.

For repertoire sequencing, the TCR beta CDR3 regions were amplified from RNA transcripts. HTBI primers and the Qiagen OneStep RT-PCR kit were used in a first-round RT-PCR, which was followed by a second-round multiplex PCR, size selection and purification. Sequencing of the libraries was carried out on an Illumina HiSeq2000 in paired-end mode with 100 bp reads. From the authors' description of their analysis: SOAPnuke was used for read processing, and reads with adapters, uncalled bases, a mean Phred below 15, or no exact constant-primer or identifier match were discarded. COPE v1.2.5 was used to merge the high-quality paired reads. Clonotypes were defined as unique nucleotide sequences and were aligned to IMGT TRB V, D and J references using MiTCR v1.1. Analysis was restricted to V-J combinations with a frequency above 0.0001, which covered roughly 99% of repertoires. For each V-J combination, a TCR clonal expansion and chaos score was defined as the ratio of F50 clonal expansion to chaos observed in the TCRdist matrix. Features were reduced by Welch's t-statistics and random forest to over 10 V-J combinations, which fed a naive Bayes classifier. The similarity between thyroid and blood repertoires was quantified using the Morisita-Horn index. TCRdb reprocessed the public reads (quality trimming at Q25 with fastp, clone calling with MiXCR) and kept in-frame beta chains. Every CDR3 protein is listed once, alongside the most common genes and DNA of its rows. Here the V and J calls rest on TCRdb's processing, not on the authors' analysis. The sample has roughly 1.1 million distinct CDR3 sequences on record, about two fifths of them singletons. The biggest ten clones account for approximately 10% of the sample.

Sequenced: peripheral blood or thyroid tissue (not recorded which). The chain was built from TRBV12-3 or TRBV12-4 and TRBJ1-2, with the D gene call left open. This clonotype originated in an adult man with Graves' hyperthyroidism. The CDR3 protein is CASSLNPGKGGYTF. The bases read TGTGCCAGCAGTTTAAATCCGGGTAAAGGTGGCTACACCTTC.